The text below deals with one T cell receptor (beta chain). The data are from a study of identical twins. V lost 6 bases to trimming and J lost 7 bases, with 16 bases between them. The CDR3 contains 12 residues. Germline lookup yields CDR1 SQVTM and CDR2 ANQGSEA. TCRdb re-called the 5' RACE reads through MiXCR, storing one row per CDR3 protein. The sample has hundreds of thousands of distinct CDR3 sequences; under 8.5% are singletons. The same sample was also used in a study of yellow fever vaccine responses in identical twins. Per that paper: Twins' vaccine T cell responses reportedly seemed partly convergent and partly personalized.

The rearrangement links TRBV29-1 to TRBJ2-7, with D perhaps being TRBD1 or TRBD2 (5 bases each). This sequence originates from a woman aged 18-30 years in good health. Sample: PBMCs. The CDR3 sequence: CSVTGTRGEQYF. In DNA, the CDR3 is TGCAGCGTAACAGGTACCCGAGGGGAGCAGTACTTC.